This entry features one T cell receptor beta chain sequence. Its antigen is not identified. The entry originates in a study of PD-1 blockade in classical Hodgkin lymphoma. Looking at the study overall: Patients had nivolumab dosed at 3 mg/kg, delivered intravenously every 2 weeks. Whole-study results and caveats: Nivolumab initiation under 1 year post-ASCT meant exclusion. Newly diagnosed patients had baseline TCR diversity that was reportedly lower than that of healthy donors.

The V and J ends lost 2 bases and 1 base respectively, with 8 bases between them. Per the germline V gene, CDR1 is SGHRS and CDR2 is YFSETQ. This CDR3 is built from 14 residues. Only in-frame clones appear in the TCRdb table, and some are missing; sequencing was by immunoSEQ multiplex PCR. The table records tens of thousands of clones, around nine tenths of them present only once. Relapses following autologous stem cell transplantation were seen in all patients, with brentuximab vedotin exposure varying. Classifying best responses yielded complete response, partial response or progressive disease. This clonotype was sampled from a human donor with classical Hodgkin lymphoma. V is TRBV5-1 and J is TRBJ2-3; tentatively, D is TRBD2 (6 bases). The sequences come from peripheral blood mononuclear cells (PBMCs), collected at baseline. The CDR3 reads CASSFGGGTDTQYF. As DNA, the CDR3 is TGCGCCAGCAGCTTTGGAGGGGGCACAGATACGCAGTATTTT.